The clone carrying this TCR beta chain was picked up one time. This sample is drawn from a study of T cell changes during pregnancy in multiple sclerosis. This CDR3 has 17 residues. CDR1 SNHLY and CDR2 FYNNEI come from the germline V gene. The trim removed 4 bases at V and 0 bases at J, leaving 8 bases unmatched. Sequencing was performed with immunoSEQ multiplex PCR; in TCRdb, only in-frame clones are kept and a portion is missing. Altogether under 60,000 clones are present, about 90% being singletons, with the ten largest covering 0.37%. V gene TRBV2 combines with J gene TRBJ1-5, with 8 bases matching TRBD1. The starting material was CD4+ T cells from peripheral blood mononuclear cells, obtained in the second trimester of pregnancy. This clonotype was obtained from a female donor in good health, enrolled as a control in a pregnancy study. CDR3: CASSGAGGSDSNQPQHF. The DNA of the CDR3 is TGTGCCAGCAGTGGAGCAGGGGGCTCCGATAGCAATCAGCCCCAGCATTTT.